What follows are 2 T cell receptor beta chains derived from one specimen sequenced in a study of cytotoxic CD8 clonotypes in ibrutinib-treated CLL (dated by TCRdb to about 2021). The library was produced with the immunoSEQ multiplex PCR assay. This immuneACCESS table, as held by TCRdb, lists in-frame sequences with V and J called but not all clones. Of the missing ones, under half trace to an unresolved V gene in checked studies; the others have no known cause. The sample data list about 200,000 clones, and around 70% of these were observed just once. The ten largest clonotypes hold about 6.4% of the sample. The sample's time point label, decoded: eleven to twelve months on ibrutinib. The source was PBMCs, collected after 12 months of ibrutinib treatment. These receptors originate from a human donor with chronic lymphocytic leukemia.

Only one count was recorded for this clone. The chain joins TRBV30 to TRBJ2-1, with TRBD2 matching 9 bases. The CDR3 extends over 12 amino acids. Germline loops: CDR1 GTSNPN, CDR2 SVGIG (reference sequence). With V trimmed by 5 bases and J by 7 bases, 3 bases remained unmatched. CDR3: CAWERGVNEQFF. In DNA form, the CDR3 reads TGTGCCTGGGAGCGGGGGGTGAATGAGCAGTTCTTC.

This rearrangement joins TRBV7-2 to TRBJ1-4; D uncertain. This CDR3 has 14 amino acids. Trimming left V 3 bases short and J 7 bases short, with 12 bases between. Germline loops: CDR1 SGHTA, CDR2 FQGNSA. CDR3 bases: TGTGCCAGCAGCTTGAGGAGGGCGGGTGAAAAACTGTTTTTT. Translating gives CASSLRRAGEKLFF.